Given below is one T cell receptor (beta chain) in context. An end of the junction differs from the germline gene, which may be a read error. After extraction with the RNeasy kit, roughly 0.45 to 1 ug of the RNA was reverse transcribed using random hexamers. By means of immunoSEQ multiplex PCR, TCR beta CDR3 spanning 54 Vbeta and 13 Jbeta underwent amplification. TCRdb recomputed calls from the immunoSEQ multiplex PCR reads with MiXCR, one row per CDR3 protein. This repertoire shows about 120,000 distinct CDR3 sequences, approximately 96% found once; its top ten account for less than 0.15%. The data stem from a study of CD8 T cells in Susac syndrome. The CDR3 is 12 amino acids. Germline values: CDR1 SNHLY, CDR2 FYNNEI. CD8+ and CD4+ T cells from blood underwent TCR beta sequencing.

Sample: CD4+ T cells from PBMCs. The TCR originated in a human donor with Susac syndrome. The chain couples TRBV2 to TRBJ2-4, with a possible D match to TRBD1 (6 bases). The CDR3 coding sequence is TGTGCCAGCAGCGAAACGGTACAGGGTTCCCACTTC. It yields the protein CASSETVQGSHF.